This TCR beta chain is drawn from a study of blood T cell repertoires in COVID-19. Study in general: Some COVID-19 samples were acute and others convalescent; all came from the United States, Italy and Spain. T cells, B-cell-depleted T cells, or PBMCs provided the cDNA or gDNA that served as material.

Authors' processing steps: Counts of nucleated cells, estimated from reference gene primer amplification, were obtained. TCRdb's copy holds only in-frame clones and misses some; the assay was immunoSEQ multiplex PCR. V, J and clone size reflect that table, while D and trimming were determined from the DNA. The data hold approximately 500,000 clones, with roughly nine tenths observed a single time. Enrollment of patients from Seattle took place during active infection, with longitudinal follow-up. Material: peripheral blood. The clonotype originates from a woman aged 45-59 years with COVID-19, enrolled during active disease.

DNA for the CDR3: TGTGCCAGCAGCTTCCCCGGGGCAGATACGCAGTATTTT. This translates into CASSFPGADTQYF. The rearrangement joins TRBV7-2 to TRBJ2-3; maybe TRBD2 (5 bases). Trimming cost V 3 bases and J 4 bases, with 8 bases left between them. Germline V gives CDR1 SGHTA, CDR2 FQGNSA. The CDR3 spans 13 residues.